The sequence of this TCR beta chain was determined in a study of T cells in Graves' hyperthyroidism and ophthalmopathy. This clonotype was observed at least ten times. Based on clinical symptoms, serum thyroxine and TRAb, thyroid ultrasound and orbital computed tomography, diagnoses were reached. Using around 10 ml of fresh peripheral blood, PBMCs were prepared. RNA transcripts were the template for amplifying TCR beta CDR3 regions. A first-round RT-PCR of the TCR CDR3 used the HTBI primer set. TCRdb processed the multiplex PCR reads anew with MiXCR; each CDR3 protein has one entry. The sample includes roughly 570,000 distinct CDR3 sequences, approximately 15% of them seen just once. What was sequenced was blood. The source of this sequence is a young woman with Graves' hyperthyroidism.

The CDR3 reads CASRHRDRTPLNTEAFF. CDR3 DNA: TGTGCCAGCAGACACCGGGACAGGACCCCTTTGAACACTGAAGCTTTCTTT. The chain recombines TRBV28 with TRBJ1-1, with 8 nucleotides matching TRBD1. With 6 bases clipped from V and 0 bases from J, the junction kept 12 bases outside the gene matches. This CDR3 comprises 17 residues. Germline V gives CDR1 MDHEN, CDR2 SYDVKM.